This is a list of T cell receptor beta chains from one sample in a study of long-term antiretroviral therapy in people with HIV. Profiling relied on immunoSEQ multiplex PCR, and the TCRdb table lists in-frame clones only, not all of them. There are 27,000 or so clones in the sample; 80% to 85% occur only once, and around 10% lies in the top ten. Source: unsorted PBMCs, taken 0.8 years before starting antiretroviral therapy. The origin of the receptors is a young man with HIV. Each CDR3 is given with its conserved first and last residue. The order of the fields is D gene, V gene, clone size, J gene, CDR3 length, CDR3 DNA, CDR3 protein. A D gene is named only where the DNA matches it firmly. A row's size may be missing; if present it is once, few, many or a size class.

NA	TRBV7-7	once	TRBJ2-2	17	TGTGCTAGCAGCTTTAGCCCCCAGCATGCGAACACCGGGGAGCTGTTTTTT	CASSFSPQHANTGELFF
NA	TRBV25-1	NA	TRBJ1-2	12	TGTGCCAGCAGTGAATATCAGGGCGGCTACACCTTC	CASSEYQGGYTF
NA	TRBV30	NA	TRBJ2-5	13	TGTGCCTGGAGTGGACGACCAAAAGAGACCCAGTACTTC	CAWSGRPKETQYF
NA	TRBV2	NA	TRBJ2-7	13	TGTGCCAGCAGTCCCGCCGGACCCCACGAGCAGTACTTC	CASSPAGPHEQYF
NA	TRBV7-9	few	TRBJ1-4	14	TGTGCCAGCAGCCCACCTCTAGGGTGGGAAAAACTGTTTTTT	CASSPPLGWEKLFF
NA	TRBV15	NA	TRBJ2-7	13	TGTGCCACCAGCAGTCGGACAGAAGACGAGCAGTACTTC	CATSSRTEDEQYF
NA	TRBV28	NA	TRBJ2-7	17	TGTGCCAGCAGTTTCATCCCGGGCCACCATTACAGCGCCGAGCAGTACTTC	CASSFIPGHHYSAEQYF
NA	TRBV5-1	NA	TRBJ1-2	15	TGCGCCAGCACCCCATCGGCCTCAACTAACTATGGCTACACCTTC	CASTPSASTNYGYTF
NA	TRBV5-1	NA	TRBJ2-3	15	TGCGCCAGCAGCTCCAGGGGATTTGACACAGATACGCAGTATTTT	CASSSRGFDTDTQYF
NA	TRBV5-1	once	TRBJ2-1	17	TGCGCCAGCAGCTTGGCCGTGCCAGCGGACCTCTCCAATGAGCAGTTCTTC	CASSLAVPADLSNEQFF
NA	TRBV14	NA	TRBJ2-5	14	TGTGCCAGCAGCCAAGGGGCCAGGTCTGAGACCCAGTACTTC	CASSQGARSETQYF
NA	TRBV7-2	NA	TRBJ2-2	15	TGTGCCAGCAGCTACCAACCGAATTGGGGCGGGGAGCTGTTTTTT	CASSYQPNWGGELFF
NA	TRBV29-1	NA	TRBJ1-4	11	TGCAGCGGTGCCTATAATGAAAAACTGTTTTTT	CSGAYNEKLFF
NA	TRBV9	NA	TRBJ1-1	12	TGTGCCAGCAGCCCCTGGACTTTTGCGGCTTTCTTT	CASSPWTFAAFF
NA	TRBV6-6	NA	TRBJ1-1	12	TGTGCCAGCAGTTCCAGGGTCACCGAAGCTTTCTTT	CASSSRVTEAFF
NA	TRBV4-2	few	TRBJ1-5	18	TGTGCCAGCAGCCAAGATCCGGGCCCCAAGGAACGCAATCAGCCCCAGCATTTT	CASSQDPGPKERNQPQHF
NA	TRBV10-3	NA	TRBJ1-1	10	TGTGCCATCAGTGATTCAGTGCTTTTCTTT	CAISDSVLFF
TRBD2	TRBV15	NA	TRBJ2-2	22	TGTGCCACCAGTCCCATAACCACCGGGACTAGCGGACGAATTCCGAACACCGGGGAGCTGTTTTTT	CATSPITTGTSGRIPNTGELFF
NA	TRBV4-1	NA	TRBJ2-5	14	TGCGCCAGCAGCCAAGATGGTCAGCAAGAGACCCAGTACTTC	CASSQDGQQETQYF
TRBD1	TRBV29-1	NA	TRBJ1-1	18	TGCAGCGTTGAAGTAAGGGACGACAGGGATTCCTGGAACACTGAAGCTTTCTTT	CSVEVRDDRDSWNTEAFF
TRBD1	TRBV9	NA	TRBJ1-2	15	TGTGCCAGCAGCGGAGCCCAGGGGGCCGACTATGGCTACACCTTC	CASSGAQGADYGYTF
NA	TRBV28	few	TRBJ1-5	14	TGTGCCAGCAGTCCCCCCAGCAGCAATCAGCCCCAGCATTTT	CASSPPSSNQPQHF
NA	TRBV21-1	NA	TRBJ2-7	14	TGTGCCAGCAGCTCACGACAGGACTCCTACGAGCAGTACTTC	CASSSRQDSYEQYF
TRBD1	TRBV7-3	NA	TRBJ1-2	18	TGTGCCAGCAGCCCCCCGGGGACAGGCGCGTCGGCTAACTATGGCTACACCTTC	CASSPPGTGASANYGYTF
NA	TRBV5-1	once	TRBJ1-1	17	TGCGCCAGCAGCCTTAACCTAGGTCTAAAATGGGACACTGAAGCTTTCTTT	CASSLNLGLKWDTEAFF
TRBD1	TRBV18	NA	TRBJ1-2	14	TGTGCCAGCTCGGAAGACAGGGGGATCTATGGCTACACCTTC	CASSEDRGIYGYTF
NA	TRBV4-2	NA	TRBJ2-6	16	TGTGCCAGCAGCCAGAGTTCGGCACGTACGGCCAACGTCCTGACTTTC	CASSQSSARTANVLTF
NA	TRBV10-1	NA	TRBJ2-7	13	TGCGCCGGTTGGACAGTGGATTTTTACGAGCAGTACTTC	CAGWTVDFYEQYF
NA	TRBV6-6	NA	TRBJ1-5	15	TGTGCCAGCAGTGGTCCGGGAGGTTCGGGACAGCCCCAGCATTTT	CASSGPGGSGQPQHF
TRBD1	TRBV19	once	TRBJ2-7	15	TGTGCCAGTAGTATTGGGACAGGGGTGACCTACGAGCAGTACTTC	CASSIGTGVTYEQYF
NA	TRBV30	few	TRBJ1-6	13	TGTGCCTGGAGTTTTGGAAGGGATTCACCCCTCCACTTT	CAWSFGRDSPLHF
NA	TRBV5-4	NA	TRBJ2-1	13	TGTGCCAGCAGCTTGACAGACTACAATGAGCAGTTCTTC	CASSLTDYNEQFF
NA	TRBV7-9	NA	TRBJ1-6	14	TGTGCCAGCAGCCCTTGGGACGGCCGTTCACCCCTCCACTTT	CASSPWDGRSPLHF
NA	TRBV7-9	NA	TRBJ1-1	14	TGTGCCAGCAGCTTATGGAGAATGAACACTGAAGCTTTCTTT	CASSLWRMNTEAFF
TRBD1	TRBV28	NA	TRBJ1-1	16	TGTGCCAGCCTAATACAGGGGGACCCACAGATTTCTGAAGCTTTCTTT	CASLIQGDPQISEAFF
TRBD1	TRBV19	NA	TRBJ1-2	15	TGTGCCAGTACTTTTAGGGGACAGGGGAGCTATGGCTACACCTTC	CASTFRGQGSYGYTF
NA	TRBV5-5	medium-sized	TRBJ1-2	15	TGTGCCAGCAGCTTGGCCGTCCACTTTCGGTATGGCTACACCTTC	CASSLAVHFRYGYTF
TRBD2	TRBV7-2	NA	TRBJ2-7	18	TGTGCCAGCAGCTTAGGACTAGCGGGAGCGTTGGGGATCTACGAGCAGTACTTC	CASSLGLAGALGIYEQYF
NA	TRBV2	NA	TRBJ2-7	12	TGTGCCAGCACGGAGGGGGCGGTCGAGCAGTACTTC	CASTEGAVEQYF
TRBD1	TRBV9	NA	TRBJ1-4	15	TGTGCCAGCAGCGCAACAGGGGGGTCTAATGAAAAACTGTTTTTT	CASSATGGSNEKLFF
NA	TRBV9	NA	TRBJ2-2	17	TGTGCCAGCAACCGAATAAAGGGGGTGAGCAACACCGGGGAGCTGTTTTTT	CASNRIKGVSNTGELFF